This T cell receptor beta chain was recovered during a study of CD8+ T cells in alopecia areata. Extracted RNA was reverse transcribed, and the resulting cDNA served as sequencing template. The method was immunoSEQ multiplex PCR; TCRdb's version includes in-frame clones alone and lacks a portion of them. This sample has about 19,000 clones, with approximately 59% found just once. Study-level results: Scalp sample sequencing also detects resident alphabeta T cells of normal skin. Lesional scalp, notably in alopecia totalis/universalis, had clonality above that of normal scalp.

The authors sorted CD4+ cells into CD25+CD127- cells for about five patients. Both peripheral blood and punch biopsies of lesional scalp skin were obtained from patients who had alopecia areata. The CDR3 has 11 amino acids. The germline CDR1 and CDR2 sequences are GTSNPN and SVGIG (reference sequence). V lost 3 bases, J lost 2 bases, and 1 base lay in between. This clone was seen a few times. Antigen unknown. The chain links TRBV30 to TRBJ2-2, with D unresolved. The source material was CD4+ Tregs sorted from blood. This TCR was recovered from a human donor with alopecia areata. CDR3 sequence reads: CAWRNTGELFF. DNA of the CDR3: TGTGCCTGGAGAAACACCGGGGAGCTGTTTTTT.